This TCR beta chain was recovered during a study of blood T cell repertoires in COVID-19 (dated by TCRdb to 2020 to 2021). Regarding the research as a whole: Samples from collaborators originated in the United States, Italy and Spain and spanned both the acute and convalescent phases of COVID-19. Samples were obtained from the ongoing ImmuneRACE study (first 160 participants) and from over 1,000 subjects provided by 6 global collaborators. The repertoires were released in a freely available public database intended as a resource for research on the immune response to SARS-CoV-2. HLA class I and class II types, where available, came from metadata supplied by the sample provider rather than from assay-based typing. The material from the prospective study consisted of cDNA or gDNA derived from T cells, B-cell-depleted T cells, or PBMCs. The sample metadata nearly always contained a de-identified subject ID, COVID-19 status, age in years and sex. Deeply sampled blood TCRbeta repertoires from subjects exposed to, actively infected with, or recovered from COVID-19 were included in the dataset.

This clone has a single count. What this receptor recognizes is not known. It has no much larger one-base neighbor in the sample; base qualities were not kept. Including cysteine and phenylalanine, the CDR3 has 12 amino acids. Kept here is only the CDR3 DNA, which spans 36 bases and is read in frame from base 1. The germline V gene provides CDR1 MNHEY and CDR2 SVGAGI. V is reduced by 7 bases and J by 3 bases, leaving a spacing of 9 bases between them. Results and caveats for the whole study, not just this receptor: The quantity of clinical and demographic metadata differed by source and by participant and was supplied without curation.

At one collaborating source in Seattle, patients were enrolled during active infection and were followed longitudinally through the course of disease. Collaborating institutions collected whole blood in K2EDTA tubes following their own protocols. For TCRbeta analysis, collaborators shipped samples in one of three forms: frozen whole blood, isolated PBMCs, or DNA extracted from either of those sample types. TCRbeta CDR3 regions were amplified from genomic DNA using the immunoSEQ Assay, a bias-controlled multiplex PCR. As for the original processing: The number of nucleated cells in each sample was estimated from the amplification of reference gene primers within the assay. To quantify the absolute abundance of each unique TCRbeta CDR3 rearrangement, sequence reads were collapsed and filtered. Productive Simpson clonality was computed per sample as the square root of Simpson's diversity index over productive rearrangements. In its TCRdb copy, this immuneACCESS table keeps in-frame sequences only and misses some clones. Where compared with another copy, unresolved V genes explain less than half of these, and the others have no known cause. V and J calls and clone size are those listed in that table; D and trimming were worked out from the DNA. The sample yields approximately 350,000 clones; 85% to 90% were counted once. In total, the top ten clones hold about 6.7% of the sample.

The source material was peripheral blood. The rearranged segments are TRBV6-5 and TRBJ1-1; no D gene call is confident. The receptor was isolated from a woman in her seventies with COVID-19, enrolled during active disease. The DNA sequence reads TGTGCCAGCACCACACGGGACACTGAAGCTTTCTTT. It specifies CASTTRDTEAFF.